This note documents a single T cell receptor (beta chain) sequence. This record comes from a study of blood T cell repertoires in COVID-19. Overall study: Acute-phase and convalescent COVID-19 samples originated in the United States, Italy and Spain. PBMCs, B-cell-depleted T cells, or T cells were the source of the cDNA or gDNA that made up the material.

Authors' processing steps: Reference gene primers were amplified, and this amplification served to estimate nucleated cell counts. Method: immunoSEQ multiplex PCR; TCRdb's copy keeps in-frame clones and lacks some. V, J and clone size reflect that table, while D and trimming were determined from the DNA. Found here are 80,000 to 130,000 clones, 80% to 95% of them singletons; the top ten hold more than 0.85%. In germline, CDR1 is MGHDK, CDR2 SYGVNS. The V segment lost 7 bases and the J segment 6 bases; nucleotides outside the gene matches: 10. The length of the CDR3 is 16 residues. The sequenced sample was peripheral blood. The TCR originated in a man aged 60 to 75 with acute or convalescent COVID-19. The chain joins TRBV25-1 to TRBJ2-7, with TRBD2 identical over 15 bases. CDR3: CASTLPGTSGRFEQYV. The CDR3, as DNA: TGTGCCAGCACATTGCCCGGGACTAGCGGGAGGTTCGAGCAGTACGTC.